A single T cell receptor beta chain is shown here with its context. Its antigen is as yet unknown. TCRdb's copy holds only in-frame clones and misses some; the assay was immunoSEQ multiplex PCR. This sample has under 55,000 clones; 83% occur once, and the top ten carry roughly 33%. The sample originates from a study of radiation and T cells in renal cell carcinoma. The study's findings and limits: In blood, top tumor clones expanded by 2 weeks, shrinking by 4. Pretreatment tumor biopsies were lacking, so baseline clonotypes are unknown.

Time point given: baseline pretreatment blood. This sample's treatment: 15 Gy SBRT to primary tumor, nephrectomy 4 weeks later. After SBRT, blood was collected at 2 and 4 weeks, plus baseline. Clear cell pathology was present in this patient's renal cell carcinoma. This CDR3 region has 13 residues. Germline V gene lookup returns CDR1 SQVTM and CDR2 ANQGSEA. The ends lost 6 bases at V and 0 bases at J; junction bases unmatched: 2. This TCR derives from an older woman with renal cell carcinoma. The rearrangement links TRBV29-1 to TRBJ2-1, with 7 bases lining up with TRBD1. Specimen: blood, collected from a patient whose treatment included radiotherapy and nephrectomy. Written as DNA, the CDR3 is TGCAGCGTACGACAGGGCTCCTACAATGAGCAGTTCTTC. This codes for CSVRQGSYNEQFF.